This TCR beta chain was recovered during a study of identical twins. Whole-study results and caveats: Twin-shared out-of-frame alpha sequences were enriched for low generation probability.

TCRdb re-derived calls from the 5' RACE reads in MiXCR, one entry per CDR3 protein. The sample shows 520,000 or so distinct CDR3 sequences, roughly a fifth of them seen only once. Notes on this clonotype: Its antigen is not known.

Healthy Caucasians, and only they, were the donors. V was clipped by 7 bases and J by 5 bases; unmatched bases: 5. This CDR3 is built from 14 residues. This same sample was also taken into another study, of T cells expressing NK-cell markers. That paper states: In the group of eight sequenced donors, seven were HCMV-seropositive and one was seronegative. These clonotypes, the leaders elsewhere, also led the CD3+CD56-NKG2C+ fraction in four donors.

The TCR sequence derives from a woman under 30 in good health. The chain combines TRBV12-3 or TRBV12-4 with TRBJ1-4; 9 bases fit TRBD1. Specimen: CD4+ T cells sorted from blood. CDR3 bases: TGTGCCAGCACTAGACAGGGGGGAAATGAAAAACTGTTTTTT. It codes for CASTRQGGNEKLFF.